The rows below give T cell receptor beta chains drawn from one sample of a study of blood T cell repertoires in COVID-19. The table came from immunoSEQ multiplex PCR; TCRdb's copy has only in-frame clones and leaves some out. Of some 180,000 clones listed, approximately 80% are singletons. What was sequenced was PBMCs or T cells enriched from blood (not recorded which). The source is a man aged 55 to 70 who had been exposed to COVID-19. Both conserved end residues are part of each CDR3. The order of the fields is J gene, D gene, clone size, V gene, CDR3 protein, CDR3 DNA. A D gene is named only where the DNA matches it firmly. Clone size is shown for a subset of rows, as once, few, many or a class of expanded clone.

TRBJ1-1	TRBD1	.	TRBV27	CASLGMSRGGAYGEAFF	TGTGCCAGCCTGGGGATGTCAAGAGGGGGCGCGTACGGTGAAGCTTTCTTT
TRBJ1-2	.	.	TRBV28	CASKQTNYGYTF	TGTGCCAGCAAACAGACGAACTATGGCTACACCTTC
TRBJ2-5	TRBD2	.	TRBV19	CASSIDQRTSGRGETQYF	TGTGCCAGTAGTATAGATCAACGGACTAGCGGGAGAGGAGAGACCCAGTACTTC
TRBJ2-5	TRBD2	.	TRBV11-3	CASSRTGLAGEETQYF	TGTGCCAGCAGCAGAACGGGACTAGCGGGAGAAGAGACCCAGTACTTC
TRBJ1-2	TRBD1	.	TRBV19	CASSTKTGTGIYGYTF	TGTGCCAGTAGTACAAAGACCGGGACAGGGATCTATGGCTACACCTTC
TRBJ2-5	TRBD1	.	TRBV6-5	CASRGQGMETQYF	TGTGCCAGCAGGGGACAGGGTATGGAGACCCAGTACTTC
TRBJ2-3	TRBD2	.	TRBV11-3	CASSLEGGGLSTDTQYF	TGTGCCAGCAGCTTAGAGGGCGGGGGGCTAAGCACAGATACGCAGTATTTT
TRBJ2-7	TRBD2	.	TRBV29-1	CSVGTSGLEQYF	TGCAGCGTGGGGACTAGCGGGCTCGAGCAGTACTTC
TRBJ1-4	TRBD1	.	TRBV6-1	CASSEPQGGFGELFF	TGTGCCAGCAGTGAACCGCAGGGGGGATTTGGGGAACTGTTTTTT
TRBJ2-5	.	once	TRBV5-1	CASREQGGGETQYF	TGCGCCAGCAGGGAGCAGGGGGGAGGAGAGACCCAGTACTTC
TRBJ2-7	TRBD2	.	TRBV7-6	CASSPLGGGGKYEQYF	TGTGCCAGCAGCCCACTTGGCGGGGGGGGAAAATACGAGCAGTACTTC
TRBJ2-1	TRBD2	.	TRBV5-1	CASSLLGGLAGSSEQFF	TGCGCCAGCAGCTTGTTGGGGGGACTAGCGGGATCAAGTGAGCAGTTCTTC
TRBJ1-5	.	.	TRBV27	CASSREYSNQPQHF	TGTGCCAGCAGCCGCGAATATAGCAATCAGCCCCAGCATTTT
TRBJ2-6	.	.	TRBV9	CASSAGAGANVLTF	TGTGCCAGCAGCGCAGGGGCTGGGGCCAACGTCCTGACTTTC
TRBJ2-1	.	.	TRBV9	CASSPVAGYGEQFF	TGTGCCAGCAGCCCCGTCGCAGGGTATGGAGAGCAGTTCTTC
TRBJ2-6	TRBD1	.	TRBV7-9	CASGTGGAGANVLTF	TGTGCCAGCGGGACAGGGGGCGCTGGGGCCAACGTCCTGACTTTC
TRBJ1-6	TRBD1	.	TRBV4-2	CASSQAQGFESYDSPLHF	TGTGCCAGCAGCCAAGCACAGGGGTTCGAATCGTACGATTCACCCCTCCACTTT
TRBJ2-7	TRBD2	.	TRBV19	CASSTTSGSAYEQYF	TGTGCCAGTAGTACAACTAGCGGGAGCGCCTACGAGCAGTACTTC
TRBJ2-1	.	.	TRBV9	CASSPNGRGEQFF	TGTGCCAGCAGCCCAAACGGGAGAGGCGAGCAGTTCTTC
TRBJ2-7	.	.	TRBV27	CASSLWQGYDEQYF	TGTGCCAGCAGTTTATGGCAGGGGTACGACGAGCAGTACTTC
TRBJ1-1	.	.	TRBV7-2	CASSLDTGNTEAFF	TGTGCCAGCAGCTTGGACACAGGGAACACTGAAGCTTTCTTT
TRBJ1-4	.	.	TRBV14	CASSQDDEGWNEKLFF	TGTGCCAGCAGCCAAGATGATGAGGGATGGAATGAAAAACTGTTTTTT
TRBJ1-4	.	.	TRBV12-3/TRBV12-4	CASSQGGNEKLFF	TGTGCCAGCAGTCAGGGAGGAAACGAAAAACTGTTTTTT
TRBJ1-3	.	few	TRBV13	CASSPYGTKIAGNTIYF	TGTGCCAGCAGCCCTTACGGGACAAAGATAGCCGGAAACACCATATATTTT
TRBJ2-7	TRBD2	once	TRBV4-2	CASSQATSGGLYEQYF	TGTGCCAGCAGCCAAGCCACTAGCGGGGGACTCTACGAGCAGTACTTC
TRBJ1-1	.	few	TRBV6-5	CASSHGGVNTEAFF	TGTGCCAGCAGTCACGGGGGGGTGAACACTGAAGCTTTCTTT
TRBJ1-2	.	.	TRBV7-9	CASSLTRGVTDDYTF	TGTGCCAGCAGCTTAACAAGGGGCGTCACTGATGACTACACCTTC
TRBJ1-5	.	.	TRBV28	CASRPQGSPNQPQHF	TGTGCCAGCAGACCCCAGGGTTCCCCCAATCAGCCCCAGCATTTT
TRBJ2-2	.	.	TRBV7-2	CASSLERGSGTGELFF	TGTGCCAGCAGCTTAGAACGGGGGAGTGGCACCGGGGAGCTGTTTTTT
TRBJ2-7	.	.	TRBV3-1/TRBV3-2	CASSQLTSLATEQYF	TGTGCCAGCAGCCAACTAACTAGCCTCGCGACCGAGCAGTACTTC
TRBJ1-1	TRBD1	.	TRBV30	CAWSAWGTGGNTEAFF	TGTGCCTGGAGTGCATGGGGCACAGGGGGGAACACTGAAGCTTTCTTT
TRBJ2-5	.	.	TRBV27	CASRLDRFLGTQYF	TGTGCCAGCAGACTAGACAGGTTCCTAGGGACCCAGTACTTC
TRBJ1-1	.	.	TRBV7-9	CASSPVAGAFF	TGTGCCAGCAGCCCCGTAGCCGGAGCTTTCTTT
TRBJ2-1	TRBD2	.	TRBV6-5	CASRNSGGSYNEQFF	TGTGCCAGCAGGAATAGCGGGGGGTCCTACAATGAGCAGTTCTTC
TRBJ1-3	.	.	TRBV5-4	CASSLTGAGNTIYF	TGTGCCAGCAGCTTGACGGGTGCAGGAAACACCATATATTTT
TRBJ1-2	TRBD1	.	TRBV18	CASSPLDRADGYTF	TGTGCCAGCTCACCACTTGACAGGGCGGATGGCTACACCTTC
TRBJ1-1	.	.	TRBV10-3	CAISGATEAFF	TGTGCCATCTCAGGGGCCACTGAAGCTTTCTTT
TRBJ2-1	TRBD2	.	TRBV7-9	CASSSPLAGGSNEQFF	TGTGCCAGCAGCTCCCCACTAGCGGGAGGCAGTAATGAGCAGTTCTTC